Listed below are T cell receptor beta chains from one sample, sequenced in a study of cytomegalovirus exposure and HLA in healthy donors. TCRdb's table, derived via immunoSEQ multiplex PCR, lists solely in-frame clones and lacks some. The sample records about 110,000 clones, less than 80% being singletons. Sequencing was performed on PBMCs. These receptors originate from a man under 40 in good health and CMV-seropositive. Both conserved end residues are part of each CDR3. D genes are given only for firm matches. The size of a clone is reported for some rows only, either as once, few or many, or as a class for expanded clones.

CDR3 protein: CASSRPGTGWMEQYF; CDR3 DNA: TGTGCCAGCAGTCGGCCTGGTACAGGGTGGATGGAGCAGTACTTC; clone size: NA; J gene: TRBJ2-7; D gene: NA; V gene: TRBV27
CDR3 protein: CASSETGGNTEAFF; CDR3 DNA: TGTGCCAGCAGTGAAACAGGGGGAAACACTGAAGCTTTCTTT; clone size: NA; J gene: TRBJ1-1; D gene: TRBD1; V gene: TRBV6-5
CDR3 protein: CASSTESPDTQYF; CDR3 DNA: TGTGCCAGCAGCACGGAGTCCCCAGATACGCAGTATTTT; clone size: few; J gene: TRBJ2-3; D gene: NA; V gene: TRBV5-4
CDR3 protein: CASSIGTTQYF; CDR3 DNA: TGTGCCAGCAGCATCGGGACAACCCAGTACTTC; clone size: NA; J gene: TRBJ2-7; D gene: NA; V gene: TRBV2
CDR3 protein: CASSSSGADTQYF; CDR3 DNA: TGTGCCAGCAGCTCTAGTGGAGCAGATACGCAGTATTTT; clone size: once; J gene: TRBJ2-3; D gene: NA; V gene: TRBV7-6
CDR3 protein: CASSYSLSTDTQYF; CDR3 DNA: TGTGCCAGCAGTTACTCACTGAGCACAGATACGCAGTATTTT; clone size: few; J gene: TRBJ2-3; D gene: NA; V gene: TRBV6-5
CDR3 protein: CASSEVGGGNEQFF; CDR3 DNA: TGTGCCAGCAGTGAAGTCGGCGGCGGGAATGAGCAGTTCTTC; clone size: NA; J gene: TRBJ2-1; D gene: NA; V gene: TRBV2
CDR3 protein: CASSLYETQYF; CDR3 DNA: TGTGCCAGCAGCTTATATGAGACCCAGTACTTC; clone size: NA; J gene: TRBJ2-5; D gene: NA; V gene: TRBV7-2
CDR3 protein: CASSLEGNSNQPQHF; CDR3 DNA: TGCGCCAGCAGCTTGGAGGGGAATAGCAATCAGCCCCAGCATTTT; clone size: NA; J gene: TRBJ1-5; D gene: NA; V gene: TRBV5-1
CDR3 protein: CASSPSAADNEQYF; CDR3 DNA: TGTGCCAGCTCACCCTCAGCTGCGGACAACGAGCAGTACTTC; clone size: NA; J gene: TRBJ2-7; D gene: NA; V gene: TRBV18